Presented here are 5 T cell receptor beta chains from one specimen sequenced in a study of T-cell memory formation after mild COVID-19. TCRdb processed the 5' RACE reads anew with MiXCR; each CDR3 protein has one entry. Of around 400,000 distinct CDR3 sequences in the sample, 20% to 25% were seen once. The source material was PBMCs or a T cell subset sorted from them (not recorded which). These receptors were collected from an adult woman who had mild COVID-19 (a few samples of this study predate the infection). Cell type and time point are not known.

CDR3 residues: CASSSRTANQPQHF. CDR3 DNA: TGTGCCAGCAGCTCCCGGACAGCCAATCAGCCCCAGCATTTT. The chain recombines TRBV7-9 with TRBJ1-5; D possibly corresponds to TRBD1 (6 bases). This CDR3 has 14 residues. Trimming removed 4 bases from V and 3 bases from J, with 10 bases in between. Germline assignment: CDR1 SEHNR and CDR2 FQNEAQ (reference sequence).

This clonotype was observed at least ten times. The CDR3 is CASSQGFDGDFYF. The CDR3 DNA is TGTGCCAGCAGCCAAGGGTTCGACGGGGACTTCTACTTC. The chain recombines TRBV3-1 with TRBJ2-4, with a weak D call TRBD2 (6 bases). The CDR3 runs to 13 residues. CDR1 LGHDT and CDR2 YNNKEL come from the germline V gene (reference sequence). V dropped 1 base and J dropped 16 bases, with 17 bases sitting between them.

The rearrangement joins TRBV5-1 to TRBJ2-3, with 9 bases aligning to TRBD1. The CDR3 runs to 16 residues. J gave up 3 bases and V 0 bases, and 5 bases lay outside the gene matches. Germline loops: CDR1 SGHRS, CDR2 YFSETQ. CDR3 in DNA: TGCGCCAGCAGCTTGGAGACAGGGGGTGGGACAGATACGCAGTATTTT. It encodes CASSLETGGGTDTQYF. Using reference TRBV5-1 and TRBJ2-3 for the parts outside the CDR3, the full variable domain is KAGVTQTPRYLIKTRGQQVTLSCSPISGHRSVSWYQQTPGQGLQFLFEYFSETQRNKGNFPGRFSGRQFSNSRSEMNVSTLELGDSALYLCASSLETGGGTDTQYFGPGTRLTVL.

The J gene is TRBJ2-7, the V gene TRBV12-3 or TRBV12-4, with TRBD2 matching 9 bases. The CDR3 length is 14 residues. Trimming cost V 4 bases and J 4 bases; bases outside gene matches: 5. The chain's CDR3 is CASSSLAGWYEQYF. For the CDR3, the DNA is TGTGCCAGCAGTTCCCTAGCGGGATGGTACGAGCAGTACTTC.

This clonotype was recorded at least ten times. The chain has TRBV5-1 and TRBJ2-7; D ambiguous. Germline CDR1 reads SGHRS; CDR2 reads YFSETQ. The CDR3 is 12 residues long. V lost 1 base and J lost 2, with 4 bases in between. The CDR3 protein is CASSLNTYEQYF. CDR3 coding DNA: TGCGCCAGCAGCTTGAACACCTACGAGCAGTACTTC.